This T cell receptor (beta chain) was found in a study of regulatory T cells in long-lasting Graves disease. iRepertoire HTBI primers and Arm-PCR of CDR3 regions built TCR beta libraries. Per the original data handling: The samples included around 62 TRBV and about 13 TRBJ segments. Each CDR3 protein is one row after TCRdb ran MiXCR on the multiplex PCR reads. TCRdb, not the authors, supplied the V and J calls. The table includes roughly 400,000 distinct CDR3 sequences, under 25% detected once. Sample time point: persistent/refractory GD, antithyroid drugs over 5 years with positive TRAb. Extracted RNA from PBMCs served as the source of the TCR library. Looked up from germline, CDR1 is MGHDK and CDR2 is SYGVNS. Trimming stripped 1 base from V and 3 bases from J, with 12 bases between. This CDR3 comprises 16 residues. This clonotype has more than one count but fewer than ten.

This receptor was taken from a female donor with Graves disease. The V and J genes are TRBV25-1 and TRBJ1-4; D remains ambiguous. Material: peripheral blood mononuclear cells (PBMCs), obtained when the disease was refractory, from a patient treated with antithyroid drugs. The CDR3 region has the DNA TGTGCCAGCAGTGAATCTTCATCTGTAGCTAATGAAAAACTGTTTTTT. This sequence encodes CASSESSSVANEKLFF.